This T cell receptor beta chain comes out of a study of blood T cell repertoires in COVID-19. Overall study: Samples taken during acute and convalescent COVID-19 were collected in the United States, Italy and Spain. In each case, the material was cDNA or gDNA derived from T cells, B-cell-depleted T cells, or PBMCs.

Study processing details: The authors estimated nucleated cell counts from reference gene primer amplification. TCRdb keeps only in-frame clones here, not all; method: immunoSEQ multiplex PCR. The V and J calls and clone size are taken from that table; D and trimming were inferred from the DNA. The table includes around 250,000 clones, about 82% detected once. Germline V lookup: CDR1 SGHRS, CDR2 YFSETQ. V lost 6 bases to trimming and J lost 4 bases; unmatched junction nucleotides: 11. This CDR3 region has 15 residues. Enrollment of patients from Seattle took place during active infection, with longitudinal follow-up.

What was sequenced was peripheral blood. The sequence was obtained from a woman of 80 years or more with COVID-19, enrolled during active disease. This chain links TRBV5-1 with TRBJ2-5; 8 nucleotides agree with TRBD2. CDR3 region: CASTRIGGGLETQYF. The CDR3 DNA reads TGCGCCAGCACCCGTATCGGGGGGGGCTTAGAGACCCAGTACTTC.